Described below is a single T cell receptor (beta chain) sequence and its context. What it binds is unknown. The data are from a study of blood T cells in healthy people across ages. The CDR3 covers 14 residues. The germline gives CDR1 DFQATT, CDR2 SNEGSKA (reference sequence). V was pared by 0 bases and J by 4 bases, with 12 bases between. Study-wide results and limits: Versus aged donors, long-lived donors had higher diversity and more naive CD4+ cells.

A second PCR of about 6 to 12 cycles used a sample-barcoded 5' primer and a J-beta primer mix. Every individual sample yielded 2.5 million or more paired-end reads (each containing CDR3). TCRdb re-analysed the 5' RACE reads in MiXCR, keeping a single row per CDR3 protein. The sample has approximately 730,000 distinct CDR3 sequences, approximately 43% seen once. Sample: blood. V gene TRBV20-1 combines with J gene TRBJ2-5; D is perhaps TRBD2 (6 bases). The clonotype was recovered from a woman aged 55 to 70 in good health. As DNA, the CDR3 is TGCAGTGCTAGAGATGCGCGGGGATCAGAGACCCAGTACTTC. It yields the protein CSARDARGSETQYF.